The 13 T cell receptor beta chains listed next were all sequenced from one sample in a study of cytotoxic CD8 clonotypes in ibrutinib-treated CLL. The repertoire was sequenced with immunoSEQ multiplex PCR; TCRdb's copy has only in-frame clones and lacks some. This table holds over 150,000 clones, roughly 77% found once. Here the sequenced sample was PBMCs, taken after 12 months of ibrutinib treatment. The receptors were sampled from a human donor with chronic lymphocytic leukemia.

This chain links TRBV6-5 with TRBJ1-1, with a tentative D call TRBD1 (6 bases). V was trimmed by 2 bases and J by 6 bases, leaving 13 bases between them. This CDR3 spans 14 amino acids. Germline V gene sequence: CDR1 MNHEY, CDR2 SVGAGI. CDR3 loop: CASSYGRGRPEAFF. In nucleotides, the CDR3 is TGTGCCAGCAGTTACGGCAGGGGCCGGCCTGAAGCTTTCTTT.

This chain joins TRBV7-9 and TRBJ2-7, with unresolved D. Germline CDR1 reads SEHNR; CDR2 reads FQNEAQ (reference sequence). Trimming left V 1 base short and J 5 bases short, with 12 bases between. The length of the CDR3 is 14 residues. CDR3 in DNA: TGTGCCAGCAGCTTAGGCCCGGGTCCCAACGAGCAGTACTTC. Its translation is CASSLGPGPNEQYF.

The gene calls are TRBV10-3 and TRBJ2-5, with TRBD1 identical over 8 bases. CDR3 size: 15 residues. Germline values: CDR1 ENHRY, CDR2 SYGVKD. After removal of 3 bases from V and 5 bases from J, the junction contained 8 bases not matched to a gene. CDR3 sequence reads: CAISDGQGEAETQYF. CDR3 bases: TGTGCCATCAGTGATGGACAGGGCGAGGCTGAGACCCAGTACTTC.

The CDR3 DNA reads TGTGCCTGGAGTAACAGGGTTGCAAGGGAGACCCAGTACTTC. Translated: CAWSNRVARETQYF. The chain has TRBV30 and TRBJ2-5; possible D gene TRBD1, 6 bases. V was shortened by 2 bases and J by 5 bases, with 15 bases between the two germline ends. Germline values: CDR1 GTSNPN, CDR2 SVGIG (reference sequence). This CDR3 has 14 amino acids.

This clone was observed a single time. The junction shows a germline mismatch at one end, possibly a read error. The rearrangement links TRBV2 to TRBJ1-2, with 7 bases that match TRBD1. Per the germline V gene, CDR1 is SNHLY and CDR2 is FYNNEI. CDR3 length: 15 amino acids. CDR3 DNA: TGTGCCAGCAGTGGTCGACCAGGGGGTGCTTATGGCCACACCTTC. It specifies CASSGRPGGAYGHTF.

The V call is TRBV5-1, the J call TRBJ2-3; D is perhaps TRBD2 (6 bases). Trimming pared 4 bases from V and 2 bases from J, leaving 20 bases between. The germline V gene has CDR1 SGHRS and CDR2 YFSETQ. This CDR3 spans 17 amino acids. Here the CDR3 reads CASSAPELAITTDTQYF. CDR3 in DNA: TGCGCCAGCAGCGCCCCCGAACTAGCTATTACCACAGATACGCAGTATTTT.

V usage is TRBV9 and J usage is TRBJ1-6; D remains unclear. Germline CDR1 is SGDLS and CDR2 is YYNGEE. V was trimmed by 3 bases and J by 6 bases, leaving 10 bases between them. This CDR3 is 14 amino acids long. CDR3 in amino acids: CASSADMVNSPLHF. CDR3 sequence (DNA): TGTGCCAGCAGCGCCGACATGGTTAATTCACCCCTCCACTTT. Looking up the rest from reference TRBV9 and TRBJ1-6 gives the full variable domain: DSGVTQTPKHLITATGQRVTLRCSPRSGDLSVYWYQQSLDQGLQFLIQYYNGEERAKGNILERFSAQQFPDLHSELNLSSLELGDSALYFCASSADMVNSPLHFGNGTRLTVT.

This clone was seen a few times. This chain uses TRBV10-2 with TRBJ2-7, with a tentative D call TRBD1 (6 bases). Trimming cost V 3 bases and J 2 bases, with 14 bases left between them. The CDR3 runs 15 residues. The germline V gene encodes CDR1 WSHSY and CDR2 SAAADI. Here the CDR3 reads CASSETRQVTYEQYF. CDR3 bases: TGCGCCAGCAGTGAAACAAGACAGGTTACCTACGAGCAGTACTTC.

CDR3 bases: TGTGCCAGCAGTTCGAGCTGGGCCACCACAGATACGCAGTATTTT. Its protein product is CASSSSWATTDTQYF. This chain links TRBV28 with TRBJ2-3, with D unresolved. From germline, CDR1 is MDHEN and CDR2 SYDVKM. This CDR3 is built from 15 residues. V lost 4 bases, J lost 2 bases, and 13 bases lay in between.

This sequence joins TRBV29-1 and TRBJ1-5, with 7 bases matching TRBD1. CDR3 size: 14 residues. V lost 5 bases and J lost 7; bases outside the gene matches: 11. CDR1 is SQVTM and CDR2 is ANQGSEA in the germline V gene. CDR3 residues: CSVQTGSLDQPQHF. CDR3 nucleotides: TGCAGCGTTCAGACAGGGAGTTTGGACCAGCCCCAGCATTTT.

The DNA of the CDR3 is TGTGCCAGCAGCTTAGAGGCGGGGCTATACGAGCAGTACTTC. Translating it yields CASSLEAGLYEQYF. The chain has TRBV7-2 and TRBJ2-7; tentatively, D is TRBD2 (6 bases). V lost 1 base to trimming and J lost 4 bases, with 11 bases between them. This CDR3 contains 14 residues. Germline V gene sequence: CDR1 SGHTA, CDR2 FQGNSA.

V is TRBV2 and J is TRBJ2-5; TRBD2 aligns across 9 bases. This CDR3 has 15 amino acids. Germline V gene sequence: CDR1 SNHLY, CDR2 FYNNEI. Losses at the gene ends were 7 bases for V and 4 bases for J; bases not matched to a gene: 10. The CDR3 loop reads CASTTSGRESETQYF. CDR3 nucleotide sequence: TGTGCCAGCACCACTAGCGGGCGGGAGTCAGAGACCCAGTACTTC.

The chain employs TRBV6-5 and TRBJ2-7, with D hard to call. CDR3 size: 10 residues. Germline-derived CDR1 and CDR2 are MNHEY and SVGAGI. Trimming removed 5 bases from V and 3 bases from J, with 2 bases in between. In nucleotides, the CDR3 is TGTGCCAGCAGTAACTACGAGCAGTACTTC. Amino acids: CASSNYEQYF.